This T cell receptor (beta chain) was identified during a study of T cells in localized non-small cell lung cancer. Study-level points and caveats: Uninvolved adjacent lung had more T cell clonality than any other tissue, topping tumor. It remains possible that heterogeneity exists, since only one tumor region was sequenced. Higher blood T cell density tracked longer overall survival. A median of roughly 57 clones ranked among the top 100 in tumor appeared in adjacent lung.

Germline V gene data show CDR1 as SQVTM and CDR2 as ANQGSEA. The CDR3 covers 14 residues. V dropped 4 bases and J dropped 1; count of bases not matched to a gene: 5. About this clone: No antigen is known for it.

The table came from immunoSEQ multiplex PCR; TCRdb's copy has only in-frame clones and leaves some out. Of more than 2,000 clones listed, roughly two fifths are singletons. V is TRBV29-1 and J is TRBJ1-1; 8 bases are a match to TRBD1. The sequence derives from a male donor older than 55 with stage I squamous cell lung carcinoma. Material: lung tumor tissue, obtained before any cancer treatment. The CDR3 loop reads CSVATGGTNTEAFF. The CDR3 DNA reads as TGCAGCGTTGCCACAGGGGGAACGAACACTGAAGCTTTCTTT.